A selection of T cell receptor beta chains follows, all from one sample in a study of blood T cell repertoires in COVID-19. Assay: immunoSEQ multiplex PCR; the TCRdb copy retains only in-frame clones and omits some. The table lists 200,000 to 300,000 clones, roughly 80% of them singletons, with approximately 7.9% in the top ten. The sequenced material came from peripheral blood. The receptors come from an elderly woman with acute or convalescent COVID-19. CDR3s include the opening cysteine and the closing phenylalanine or tryptophan.

CDR3aa	j_gene	v_gene
CATSDTSTGEQYF	TRBJ2-7	TRBV24-1
CASSLGFGGRGYTF	TRBJ1-2	TRBV5-4
CASSESRAQETQYF	TRBJ2-5	TRBV2
CASSLSRGDTQYF	TRBJ2-3	TRBV7-3
CASSSSAQTGRPLHF	TRBJ1-6	TRBV6-6
CASSGRGLRTEAFF	TRBJ1-1	TRBV25-1
CASSLRYRGTEAFF	TRBJ1-1	TRBV27
CASSLWGDSSTDTQYF	TRBJ2-3	TRBV28
CASMTSGRGRNEQFF	TRBJ2-1	TRBV28
CASSPPTGTPYEQYF	TRBJ2-7	TRBV19
CASSELGRGSSYNEQFF	TRBJ2-1	TRBV5-5
CASSQLGGGIRYTF	TRBJ1-2	TRBV3-1/TRBV3-2
CASSWGHGNTEAFF	TRBJ1-1	TRBV5-6
CASSFRDRGLVGRYGTGELFF	TRBJ2-2	TRBV7-6
CASSPDSPDTQYF	TRBJ2-3	TRBV28
CASSFYQGHSEAFF	TRBJ1-1	TRBV7-2
CASTSLGGGGTEAFF	TRBJ1-1	TRBV28
CASSESGYEQYF	TRBJ2-7	TRBV25-1
CASSRDSLLNQPQHF	TRBJ1-5	TRBV6-5
CASSLEQVSGNTIYF	TRBJ1-3	TRBV5-1
CASSSDRNSDEAFF	TRBJ1-1	TRBV7-2